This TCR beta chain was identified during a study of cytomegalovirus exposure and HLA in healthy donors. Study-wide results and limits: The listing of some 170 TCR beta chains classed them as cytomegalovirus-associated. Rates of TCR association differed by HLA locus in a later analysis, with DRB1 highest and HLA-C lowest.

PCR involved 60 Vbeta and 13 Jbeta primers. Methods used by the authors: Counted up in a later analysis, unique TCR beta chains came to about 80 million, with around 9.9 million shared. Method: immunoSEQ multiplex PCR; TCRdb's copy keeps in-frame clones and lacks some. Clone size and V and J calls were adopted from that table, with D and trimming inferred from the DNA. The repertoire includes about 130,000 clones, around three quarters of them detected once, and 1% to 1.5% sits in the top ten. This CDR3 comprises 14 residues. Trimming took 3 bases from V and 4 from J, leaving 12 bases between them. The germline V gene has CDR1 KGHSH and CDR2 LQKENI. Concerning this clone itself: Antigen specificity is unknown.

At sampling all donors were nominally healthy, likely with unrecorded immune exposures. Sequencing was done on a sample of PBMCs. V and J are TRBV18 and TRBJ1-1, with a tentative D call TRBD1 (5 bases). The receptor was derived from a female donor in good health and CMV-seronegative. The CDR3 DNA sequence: TGTGCCAGCTCACCGTACGGGGGTCGCACTGAAGCTTTCTTT. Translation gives CASSPYGGRTEAFF.